What follows are 14 T cell receptor beta chains derived from one specimen sequenced in a study of blood T cells in healthy people across ages. Primers used in a second PCR of about 7 to 12 cycles were a sample-barcoded 5' primer and a J-beta primer mix. TCRdb passed the 5' RACE reads through MiXCR, listing each CDR3 protein once. The sample contains about 630,000 distinct CDR3 sequences, around a fifth of which appear only once. Sequencing was performed on blood. These receptors were obtained from a man between 65 and 85 years old in good health.

In DNA, the CDR3 is TGTGCCAGCTGGACTAGCGGGAGGGCCGGGAATGAGCAGTTCTTC. It yields the protein CASWTSGRAGNEQFF. The genes are TRBV12-3 or TRBV12-4 and TRBJ2-1; 15 positions agree with TRBD2. J lost 7 bases, V lost 8 bases, and 6 bases had no gene match. There are 15 residues in the CDR3.

The genes are TRBV7-2 and TRBJ2-7; D is possibly TRBD2 (6 bases). V gave up 4 bases and J gave up 9 bases, with 19 bases separating them. From germline, CDR1 is SGHTA and CDR2 FQGNSA. The CDR3 is made up of 14 amino acids. The chain's CDR3 is CASSSVAELTPQYF. In DNA, the CDR3 is TGTGCCAGCAGCTCAGTAGCGGAGCTCACTCCGCAGTACTTC.

The sample holds many counts of this clonotype. This sequence joins TRBV5-1 and TRBJ2-5; the D is unclear. There are 14 residues in the CDR3. Trimming cost V 0 bases and J 5 bases, with 11 bases left between them. The germline V gene encodes CDR1 SGHRS and CDR2 YFSETQ. CDR3 bases: TGCGCCAGCAGCTTGGGTCCCTGGATGGAGACCCAGTACTTC. It codes for CASSLGPWMETQYF.

This clonotype was found a few times. This chain uses TRBV20-1 with TRBJ1-5; a weak D match, TRBD1 (5 bases). Germline assignment: CDR1 DFQATT and CDR2 SNEGSKA (reference sequence). V lost 3 bases and J lost 0, with 24 bases in between. The CDR3 runs 19 residues. The CDR3 reads CSARPFLIRDDVSNQPQHF. The CDR3 DNA sequence: TGCAGTGCTAGGCCCTTCCTTATCCGGGACGACGTTAGCAATCAGCCCCAGCATTTT.

This clonotype was seen a handful of times. The chain carries TRBV29-1 and TRBJ2-4; 7 nucleotides align to TRBD2. Germline CDR1 and CDR2: SQVTM and ANQGSEA. The ends lost 4 bases at V and 0 bases at J; junction bases unmatched: 9. CDR3 length equals 16 residues. As DNA, the CDR3 is TGCAGCGTTGTCCCCGCTAGCGGAGGAGCCAAAAACATTCAGTACTTC. Protein: CSVVPASGGAKNIQYF.

The chain links TRBV25-1 to TRBJ2-5, with 7 bases fitting TRBD2. The CDR3 runs 12 residues. The ends lost 4 bases at V and 11 bases at J; junction bases unmatched: 7. CDR1 is MGHDK, CDR2 SYGVNS, per germline. Here the CDR3 reads CASSAYREEQYF. The CDR3 DNA reads TGTGCCAGCAGTGCTTACCGGGAGGAGCAGTACTTC.

The chain has TRBV29-1 and TRBJ2-1, with 14 bases fitting TRBD2. After removal of 6 bases from V and 13 bases from J, the junction contained 8 bases not matched to a gene. From germline, CDR1 is SQVTM and CDR2 ANQGSEA. The CDR3 covers 13 residues. The CDR3 coding sequence is TGCAGCGTCGATGGGACTAGCGGGGGATTCCAGTTCTTC. Encoded protein: CSVDGTSGGFQFF.

This chain joins TRBV27 and TRBJ2-1; D is unresolved. This CDR3 comprises 13 residues. Germline values: CDR1 MNHEY, CDR2 SMNVEV (reference sequence). Deletions cut 8 bases from V and 2 bases from J, with 10 bases between. In DNA, the CDR3 is TGTGCCAGCTCTGGGCCAACCTACAATGAGCAGTTCTTC. This sequence encodes CASSGPTYNEQFF.

This clonotype turned up a few times. The chain joins TRBV9 to TRBJ2-3, with TRBD2 as a possible D gene (5 bases). Germline loops: CDR1 SGDLS, CDR2 YYNGEE. Trimming left V 4 bases short and J 0 bases short, with 15 bases between. This CDR3 contains 16 residues. The CDR3 is CASSPSIGVSTDTQYF. CDR3 bases: TGTGCCAGCAGCCCTTCAATCGGGGTGAGCACAGATACGCAGTATTTT.

This rearrangement joins TRBV29-1 to TRBJ1-1; 11 nucleotides align to TRBD1. Germline V gives CDR1 SQVTM, CDR2 ANQGSEA. This CDR3 is 13 amino acids long. J lost 7 bases, V lost 6 bases, and 7 bases had no gene match. The CDR3 DNA sequence: TGCAGCGTCGACAGGACAGGGGGCGGTGAAGCTTTCTTT. It yields the protein CSVDRTGGGEAFF.

This clonotype showed up just a few times. This chain joins TRBV6-1 and TRBJ1-2; a possible D gene is TRBD1 (5 bases). The CDR3 is 13 residues long. Germline V gene sequence: CDR1 MNHNS, CDR2 SASEGT. Trimming stripped 3 bases from V and 4 bases from J, with 9 bases between. The CDR3 coding sequence is TGTGCCAGCAGTGAGGAGGGGTCCTATGGCTACACCTTC. It translates to CASSEEGSYGYTF.

This clonotype was counted between two and nine times. The chain recombines TRBV20-1 with TRBJ1-5; D is possibly TRBD1 (6 bases). Germline V gene data show CDR1 as DFQATT and CDR2 as SNEGSKA (reference sequence). V lost 3 bases to trimming and J lost 5 bases, with 14 bases between them. The CDR3 is made up of 14 amino acids. The CDR3 sequence is CSARGEQGHQPQHF. Written as DNA, the CDR3 is TGCAGTGCTAGGGGGGAGCAGGGGCATCAGCCCCAGCATTTT.

This clonotype occurred a few times. The V call is TRBV9, the J call TRBJ2-7, with D possibly matching TRBD1 (5 bases). The CDR3 totals 15 residues. Germline values: CDR1 SGDLS, CDR2 YYNGEE. V was shortened by 0 bases and J by 2 bases, with 12 bases between the two germline ends. The CDR3 DNA is TGTGCCAGCAGCGTAGGGCAGGGTGGAACCTACGAGCAGTACTTC. The encoded protein is CASSVGQGGTYEQYF.

A note on this clonotype: This is likely a read error, given that the CDR3 carries no conserved phenylalanine or tryptophan at its end. This rearrangement joins TRBV20-1 to TRBJ2-3; 7 bases align to TRBD2. The CDR3 runs 13 residues. The junction had 4 bases not matched to a gene; V was cut back by 3 bases and J by 4 bases. Germline V gene lookup returns CDR1 DFQATT and CDR2 SNEGSKA (reference sequence). CDR3 coding DNA: TGCAGTGCTAGTCCCACTAGCGCAGATACGCAGTATTCT. This translates into CSASPTSADTQYS.